The 12 T cell receptor beta chains presented below share a single source sample, sequenced in a study of blood T cell repertoires in COVID-19. This table comes from immunoSEQ multiplex PCR, and its TCRdb copy is limited to in-frame clones, with some not included. The sample includes over 120,000 clones, around 84% seen only once; the top ten take about 2.5%. Specimen: peripheral blood. These TCRs come from a human donor with acute or convalescent COVID-19. The donor label of this sample is uncertain.

The chain recombines TRBV4-3 with TRBJ2-2, with 9 positions matching TRBD1. The CDR3 loop spans 16 amino acids. J gave up 5 bases and V 4 bases, and 8 bases lay outside the gene matches. Germline V gene lookup returns CDR1 LGHNA and CDR2 YSLEER. This CDR3 reads CASSPQTGGHTGELFF. The CDR3 coding sequence is TGCGCCAGCAGCCCACAGACAGGGGGTCATACCGGGGAGCTGTTTTTT.

V and J are TRBV19 and TRBJ1-6; D ambiguous. CDR1 LNHDA and CDR2 SQIVND come from the germline V gene (reference sequence). This CDR3 spans 15 amino acids. Trimming took 3 bases from V and 0 from J, leaving 6 bases between them. The CDR3 DNA sequence: TGTGCCAGTAGTATGCTTAGCTCCTATAATTCACCCCTCCACTTT. Protein product: CASSMLSSYNSPLHF.

J is TRBJ1-2 and V is TRBV6-2 or TRBV6-3; no reliable D call. CDR3 size: 12 residues. V was cut by 0 bases and J by 5 bases, with 4 bases left in between. The germline V gene has CDR1 MNHEY and CDR2 SVGEGT. This CDR3 is CASSYSGYGYTF. In nucleotides, the CDR3 is TGTGCCAGCAGTTACTCCGGGTATGGCTACACCTTC.

CDR3 DNA: TGTGCCAGCAGTCCAATAGGGGGGGAAGCAGGGATCTATGGCTACACCTTC. Protein sequence: CASSPIGGEAGIYGYTF. V is TRBV25-1 and J is TRBJ1-2, with a possible D match to TRBD1 (6 bases). Per the germline V gene, CDR1 is MGHDK and CDR2 is SYGVNS. The CDR3 consists of 17 residues. V was trimmed by 5 bases and J by 4 bases, leaving 23 bases between them.

The chain has TRBV4-3 and TRBJ2-1, with 11 bases that match TRBD2. With V trimmed by 4 bases and J by 9 bases, 8 bases remained unmatched. In germline, CDR1 is LGHNA, CDR2 YSLEER. The length of the CDR3 is 15 residues. The CDR3 here is CASSLRLAGMFEQFF. CDR3 nucleotide sequence: TGCGCCAGCAGCCTCCGACTAGCGGGAATGTTTGAGCAGTTCTTC.

V and J are TRBV2 and TRBJ1-2; maybe TRBD1 (6 bases). Between the trimmed V and J ends, which lost 8 bases and 6 bases, there was a span of 16 bases. CDR3 length: 13 amino acids. Germline CDR1 is SNHLY and CDR2 is FYNNEI. The CDR3 DNA reads TGTGCCAGCCGTTTAGGGGGGGCGGATGGCTACACCTTC. Translated, it gives CASRLGGADGYTF.

The gene calls are TRBV28 and TRBJ1-4; no reliable D call. The CDR3 sequence is 16 residues long. Deletions cut 3 bases from V and 0 bases from J, with 11 bases between. CDR1 and CDR2 from the germline V gene are MDHEN and SYDVKM. The DNA of the CDR3 is TGTGCCAGCAGTTTCGGACTAGCTGCAACTAATGAAAAACTGTTTTTT. Translating gives CASSFGLAATNEKLFF.

The J gene is TRBJ2-3, the V gene TRBV9, with 8 positions matching TRBD2. There are 15 residues in the CDR3. Germline CDR1 and CDR2: SGDLS and YYNGEE. Unmatched junction bases numbered 10, after V lost 3 bases and J lost 7 bases. In DNA form, the CDR3 reads TGTGCCAGCAGCGGACCCGGGACTAGTATAAATACGCAGTATTTT. It yields the protein CASSGPGTSINTQYF.

The chain carries TRBV9 and TRBJ2-1; D is perhaps TRBD2 (5 bases). From germline, CDR1 is SGDLS and CDR2 YYNGEE. The CDR3 length is 16 residues. The V and J ends lost 3 bases and 7 bases respectively, with 20 bases between them. The CDR3 protein is CASSGLREADENEQFF. As DNA, the CDR3 is TGTGCCAGCAGCGGCCTCAGAGAAGCGGATGAGAATGAGCAGTTCTTC.

This chain joins TRBV30 and TRBJ1-1; D not resolved. There are 13 residues in the CDR3. Trimming removed 5 bases from V and 7 bases from J, with 17 bases in between. Germline CDR1 is GTSNPN and CDR2 is SVGIG (reference sequence). CDR3 region: CAWDVINEGEAFF. The CDR3 DNA follows: TGTGCCTGGGATGTAATTAACGAGGGTGAAGCTTTCTTT.

The chain recombines TRBV2 with TRBJ1-1; D perhaps matches TRBD1 (5 bases). Trimming removed 5 bases from V and 10 bases from J, with 8 bases in between. CDR1 is SNHLY and CDR2 is FYNNEI in the germline V gene. This CDR3 has 10 residues. In nucleotides, the CDR3 is TGTGCCAGCAGTCTAAGGGGAGCTTTCTTT. Amino acid sequence: CASSLRGAFF.

This chain joins TRBV5-1 and TRBJ1-3, with D possibly being TRBD1 (5 bases). Germline CDR1 and CDR2: SGHRS and YFSETQ. The ends were cut back, 2 bases at V and 3 bases at J, with 9 bases in the middle. This CDR3 contains 14 residues. The CDR3 sequence is CASSLKGIGNTIYF. CDR3 coding DNA: TGCGCCAGCAGCTTAAAGGGGATTGGAAACACCATATATTTT.